The clone carrying this T cell receptor (beta chain) was observed a few times. Its cognate antigen is unknown. The sample belongs to a study of identical twins. Study-wide results and limits: The abundant beta clonotypes from cord blood had fewer insertions, and memory repertoires had none of this.

In TCRdb, the 5' RACE reads were re-called with MiXCR into one record per CDR3 protein. The profile shows approximately 260,000 distinct CDR3 sequences, over 12% of them singletons. In every case, the donor was a healthy Caucasian. J was trimmed by 0 bases and V by 0 bases; bases with no gene match: 16. This CDR3 has 21 amino acids. Germline V gene data show CDR1 as SGHAT and CDR2 as FQNNGV. This clonotype was sampled from a woman younger than 30 in good health. The chain employs TRBV11-2 and TRBJ2-3, with 9 bases that match TRBD1. The specimen sequenced was memory (CD45RO+) T cells sorted from blood. This chain's CDR3 is CASSLDLVVDRGPLSTDTQYF. The CDR3 DNA reads as TGTGCCAGCAGCTTAGATCTCGTGGTGGACAGGGGTCCCCTTAGCACAGATACGCAGTATTTT.